What follows are 24 T cell receptor beta chains derived from one specimen sequenced in a study of blood T cell repertoires in COVID-19 (dated by TCRdb to 2018 to 2021). Library generation was performed with the immunoSEQ multiplex PCR assay. TCRdb stores this immuneACCESS table with in-frame sequences only. Part of the clones is absent; in the studies checked, under half of the shortfall reflects unresolved V genes, and no reason is known for the rest. The table for this sample lists hundreds of thousands of clones; approximately 88% of them were counted only once. The ten largest clonotypes hold roughly 1.2% of the sample. The source material was PBMCs or T cells enriched from blood (not recorded which). These receptors all stem from a woman aged 40 to 50 with acute COVID-19.

The V and J genes are TRBV9 and TRBJ1-3, with no clear D. CDR3 size: 14 residues. V was shortened by 3 bases and J by 1 base, with 8 bases between the two germline ends. Germline loops: CDR1 SGDLS, CDR2 YYNGEE. The CDR3 here is CASSDKPSGNTIYF. The DNA of the CDR3 is TGTGCCAGCAGCGACAAACCGTCTGGAAACACCATATATTTT.

The chain uses TRBV28 and TRBJ2-1; 7 positions match TRBD1. CDR3 length: 15 amino acids. The trim removed 4 bases at V and 8 bases at J, leaving 11 bases unmatched. Germline V lookup: CDR1 MDHEN, CDR2 SYDVKM. The CDR3 here is CASSSGGRSKDEQFF. CDR3 DNA: TGTGCCAGCAGTTCAGGGGGAAGAAGTAAGGATGAGCAGTTCTTC.

The rearrangement links TRBV20-1 to TRBJ2-5, with D possibly matching TRBD2 (5 bases). Deletions cut 5 bases from V and 4 bases from J, with 8 bases between. CDR1 is DFQATT, CDR2 SNEGSKA, per germline (reference sequence). The CDR3 runs 11 residues. CDR3 residues: CSAFLAETQYF. In DNA, the CDR3 is TGCAGTGCTTTTCTAGCAGAGACCCAGTACTTC.

The chain couples TRBV5-1 to TRBJ1-1; possible D gene TRBD1, 6 bases. Germline V gene sequence: CDR1 SGHRS, CDR2 YFSETQ. CDR3 length: 12 amino acids. With 4 bases removed from V and 14 bases from J, the gap between germline ends came to 18 bases. CDR3 amino acids: CASSPQGRGGFF. The CDR3 region has the DNA TGCGCCAGCAGCCCTCAGGGACGTGGGGGCTTCTTT.

This chain uses TRBV29-1 with TRBJ2-1; no definite D call. The CDR3 is made up of 13 amino acids. Trimming took 4 bases from V and 6 from J, leaving 13 bases between them. Germline CDR1 and CDR2: SQVTM and ANQGSEA. DNA for the CDR3: TGCAGCGTTGGTAGTCTTGAAGTCAATGAGCAGTTCTTC. Translated, it gives CSVGSLEVNEQFF.

J is TRBJ2-1 and V is TRBV18; 14 bases align to TRBD2. Germline CDR1 and CDR2: KGHSH and LQKENI. The CDR3 is 16 amino acids. V lost 5 bases to trimming and J lost 7 bases; unmatched junction nucleotides: 7. The CDR3 sequence is CASSATSGRALNEQFF. CDR3 nucleotide sequence: TGTGCCAGCTCAGCGACTAGCGGGAGGGCCCTGAATGAGCAGTTCTTC. Drawing the rest from reference TRBV18 and TRBJ2-1, the complete variable domain is NAGVMQNPRHLVRRRGQEARLRCSPMKGHSHVYWYRQLPEEGLKFMVYLQKENIIDESGMPKERFSAEFPKEGPSILRIQQVVRGDSAAYFCASSATSGRALNEQFFGPGTRLTVL.

This chain links TRBV5-1 with TRBJ1-4, with D uncertain. In germline, CDR1 is SGHRS, CDR2 YFSETQ. V was pared by 4 bases and J by 8 bases, with 18 bases between. This CDR3 has 15 amino acids. The CDR3 DNA sequence: TGCGCCAGCAGCCCCGTAGGGCAGGAGGGCGAAAAACTGTTTTTT. It yields the protein CASSPVGQEGEKLFF.

The rearrangement joins TRBV18 to TRBJ1-4, with TRBD1 as a possible D gene (5 bases). The CDR3 spans 15 residues. Germline V gene sequence: CDR1 KGHSH, CDR2 LQKENI. The V end lost 1 base, the J end lost 3 bases, and 9 bases lay between the germline ends. The CDR3 sequence is CASSPQGQANEKLFF. The CDR3 nucleotides read TGTGCCAGCTCACCACAGGGGCAGGCTAATGAAAAACTGTTTTTT.

V is TRBV18 and J is TRBJ1-1; tentative D call: TRBD1 (5 bases). Germline V gene lookup returns CDR1 KGHSH and CDR2 LQKENI. Trimming removed 1 base from V and 5 bases from J, with 8 bases in between. The CDR3 contains 13 residues. CDR3 sequence: CASSPQGRTEAFF. In DNA, the CDR3 is TGTGCCAGCTCACCACAGGGGCGGACTGAAGCTTTCTTT.

This clone was seen only a few times. V and J are TRBV19 and TRBJ2-1; D gene ambiguous. Germline loops: CDR1 LNHDA, CDR2 SQIVND (reference sequence). The V end lost 11 bases, the J end lost 4 bases, and 15 bases lay between the germline ends. The CDR3 runs to 13 residues. The CDR3 region is CAVVSEIYNEQFF. Written as DNA, the CDR3 is TGTGCCGTAGTGTCGGAGATTTACAATGAGCAGTTCTTC.

The V gene is TRBV12-3 or TRBV12-4, the J gene TRBJ2-7; D is possibly TRBD1 (6 bases). This CDR3 has 13 residues. Trimming took 6 bases from V and 3 from J, leaving 12 bases between them. The CDR3 is CASSRQDHYEQYF. The DNA of the CDR3 is TGTGCCAGCAGCCGACAGGACCACTACGAGCAGTACTTC.

The sample holds a few counts of this clone. The chain couples TRBV18 to TRBJ1-2; 7 bases match TRBD1. Losses at the gene ends were 2 bases for V and 3 bases for J; bases not matched to a gene: 6. The CDR3 runs 15 residues. The germline V gene has CDR1 KGHSH and CDR2 LQKENI. The CDR3 sequence: CASSPGQDGHYGYTF. The CDR3, as DNA: TGTGCCAGCTCACCAGGACAGGATGGGCACTATGGCTACACCTTC.

The CDR3 nucleotides read TGTGCCAGCAGTTTACTTCACAGTACCACCCGGACCCAGTACTTC. Its translation is CASSLLHSTTRTQYF. The V and J genes are TRBV27 and TRBJ2-5; D gene ambiguous. The CDR3 has 15 residues. Trimming stripped 2 bases from V and 7 bases from J, with 17 bases between. Looked up from germline, CDR1 is MNHEY and CDR2 is SMNVEV (reference sequence).

The chain recombines TRBV27 with TRBJ1-6; D uncertain. Trimming left V 3 bases short and J 11 bases short, with 8 bases between. Germline CDR1 is MNHEY and CDR2 is SMNVEV (reference sequence). The CDR3 loop spans 12 amino acids. The CDR3 loop reads CASSFTETPLHF. CDR3 nucleotide sequence: TGTGCCAGCAGTTTCACCGAGACACCCCTCCACTTT.

The genes are TRBV27 and TRBJ1-5; D call uncertain. The CDR3 is made up of 19 amino acids. V was cut by 2 bases and J by 0 bases, with 20 bases left in between. The germline CDR1 and CDR2 sequences are MNHEY and SMNVEV (reference sequence). The CDR3 loop reads CASSLRGLAGRYSNQPQHF. The CDR3 DNA reads TGTGCCAGCAGTTTACGCGGACTAGCGGGGAGATATAGCAATCAGCCCCAGCATTTT.

The chain is built from TRBV5-1 and TRBJ1-2, with D tentatively TRBD1 (6 bases). The germline V and J ends were trimmed by 1 base and 3 bases, with 10 bases remaining between them. CDR1 is SGHRS, CDR2 YFSETQ, per germline. This CDR3 is built from 14 residues. CDR3 bases: TGCGCCAGCAGCTTGAGTGGGACACACTATGGCTACACCTTC. Translation gives CASSLSGTHYGYTF.

The chain has TRBV7-3 and TRBJ1-6; D not resolved. The CDR3 sequence is 13 residues long. V was shortened by 4 bases and J by 8 bases, with 9 bases between the two germline ends. CDR1 is SGHTA, CDR2 FQGTGA, per germline. The CDR3 DNA reads TGTGCCAGCAGCTCCGGGGTTCATTCACCCCTCCACTTT. It is translated as CASSSGVHSPLHF.

V and J are TRBV6-4 and TRBJ2-7; 11 bases line up with TRBD1. Per germline, CDR1 MRHNA and CDR2 SNTAGT. CDR3 length equals 15 residues. J was trimmed by 6 bases and V by 3 bases; bases with no gene match: 7. CDR3 in DNA: TGTGCCAGCAGTGAAAGCCGGGACAGGGGGTCCGAGCAGTACGTC. It specifies CASSESRDRGSEQYV.

The chain has TRBV9 and TRBJ1-6, with unresolved D. Per the germline V gene, CDR1 is SGDLS and CDR2 is YYNGEE. The V end lost 1 base, the J end lost 5 bases, and 7 bases lay between the germline ends. This CDR3 has 14 residues. The CDR3 protein is CASSVQVDNSPLHF. The DNA for the CDR3 is TGTGCCAGCAGCGTACAGGTTGATAATTCACCCCTCCACTTT.

This chain connects TRBV28 to TRBJ1-3; 7 positions match TRBD1. Germline CDR1 reads MDHEN; CDR2 reads SYDVKM. Trimming cost V 5 bases and J 0 bases; bases outside gene matches: 7. There are 16 residues in the CDR3. CDR3 DNA: TGTGCCAGCAGTCCCGGGACAGCCTCCTCTGGAAACACCATATATTTT. This codes for CASSPGTASSGNTIYF.

The chain employs TRBV5-4 and TRBJ2-3; 14 nucleotides agree with TRBD2. The CDR3 has 16 amino acids. V lost 4 bases to trimming and J lost 4 bases; unmatched junction nucleotides: 5. Looked up from germline, CDR1 is SGHNT and CDR2 is YYREEE (reference sequence). The CDR3 loop reads CASSAGLAGVADTQYF. As DNA, the CDR3 is TGTGCCAGCAGCGCGGGACTAGCGGGAGTTGCAGATACGCAGTATTTT.

V is TRBV4-1 and J is TRBJ1-5; 7 bases fit TRBD1. Trimming took 4 bases from V and 0 from J; bases not matched to a gene: 15. The germline CDR1 and CDR2 sequences are MGHRA and YSYEKL. The CDR3 length is 19 residues. CDR3 residues: CASSLTIPGQTNSNQPQHF. DNA of the CDR3: TGCGCCAGCAGCCTTACAATTCCGGGACAGACGAATAGCAATCAGCCCCAGCATTTT.

The rearrangement uses TRBV6-1 and TRBJ1-6; D is ambiguous. Trimming cost V 1 base and J 6 bases, with 4 bases left between them. This CDR3 is 13 amino acids long. The germline CDR1 and CDR2 sequences are MNHNS and SASEGT. Written as DNA, the CDR3 is TGTGCCAGCAGTGAAGAGCCTAATTCACCCCTCCACTTT. Residues: CASSEEPNSPLHF.

This chain links TRBV9 with TRBJ2-1; TRBD2 matches 9 bases. CDR1 is SGDLS and CDR2 is YYNGEE in the germline V gene. The CDR3 sequence is 16 residues long. V was clipped by 0 bases and J by 0 bases; unmatched bases: 1. Here the CDR3 DNA reads TGTGCCAGCAGCGTAGGCGGGAGGGGCTCCTACAATGAGCAGTTCTTC. Translated: CASSVGGRGSYNEQFF. Combining the CDR3 with reference TRBV9 and TRBJ2-1 gives the whole variable domain DSGVTQTPKHLITATGQRVTLRCSPRSGDLSVYWYQQSLDQGLQFLIQYYNGEERAKGNILERFSAQQFPDLHSELNLSSLELGDSALYFCASSVGGRGSYNEQFFGPGTRLTVL.